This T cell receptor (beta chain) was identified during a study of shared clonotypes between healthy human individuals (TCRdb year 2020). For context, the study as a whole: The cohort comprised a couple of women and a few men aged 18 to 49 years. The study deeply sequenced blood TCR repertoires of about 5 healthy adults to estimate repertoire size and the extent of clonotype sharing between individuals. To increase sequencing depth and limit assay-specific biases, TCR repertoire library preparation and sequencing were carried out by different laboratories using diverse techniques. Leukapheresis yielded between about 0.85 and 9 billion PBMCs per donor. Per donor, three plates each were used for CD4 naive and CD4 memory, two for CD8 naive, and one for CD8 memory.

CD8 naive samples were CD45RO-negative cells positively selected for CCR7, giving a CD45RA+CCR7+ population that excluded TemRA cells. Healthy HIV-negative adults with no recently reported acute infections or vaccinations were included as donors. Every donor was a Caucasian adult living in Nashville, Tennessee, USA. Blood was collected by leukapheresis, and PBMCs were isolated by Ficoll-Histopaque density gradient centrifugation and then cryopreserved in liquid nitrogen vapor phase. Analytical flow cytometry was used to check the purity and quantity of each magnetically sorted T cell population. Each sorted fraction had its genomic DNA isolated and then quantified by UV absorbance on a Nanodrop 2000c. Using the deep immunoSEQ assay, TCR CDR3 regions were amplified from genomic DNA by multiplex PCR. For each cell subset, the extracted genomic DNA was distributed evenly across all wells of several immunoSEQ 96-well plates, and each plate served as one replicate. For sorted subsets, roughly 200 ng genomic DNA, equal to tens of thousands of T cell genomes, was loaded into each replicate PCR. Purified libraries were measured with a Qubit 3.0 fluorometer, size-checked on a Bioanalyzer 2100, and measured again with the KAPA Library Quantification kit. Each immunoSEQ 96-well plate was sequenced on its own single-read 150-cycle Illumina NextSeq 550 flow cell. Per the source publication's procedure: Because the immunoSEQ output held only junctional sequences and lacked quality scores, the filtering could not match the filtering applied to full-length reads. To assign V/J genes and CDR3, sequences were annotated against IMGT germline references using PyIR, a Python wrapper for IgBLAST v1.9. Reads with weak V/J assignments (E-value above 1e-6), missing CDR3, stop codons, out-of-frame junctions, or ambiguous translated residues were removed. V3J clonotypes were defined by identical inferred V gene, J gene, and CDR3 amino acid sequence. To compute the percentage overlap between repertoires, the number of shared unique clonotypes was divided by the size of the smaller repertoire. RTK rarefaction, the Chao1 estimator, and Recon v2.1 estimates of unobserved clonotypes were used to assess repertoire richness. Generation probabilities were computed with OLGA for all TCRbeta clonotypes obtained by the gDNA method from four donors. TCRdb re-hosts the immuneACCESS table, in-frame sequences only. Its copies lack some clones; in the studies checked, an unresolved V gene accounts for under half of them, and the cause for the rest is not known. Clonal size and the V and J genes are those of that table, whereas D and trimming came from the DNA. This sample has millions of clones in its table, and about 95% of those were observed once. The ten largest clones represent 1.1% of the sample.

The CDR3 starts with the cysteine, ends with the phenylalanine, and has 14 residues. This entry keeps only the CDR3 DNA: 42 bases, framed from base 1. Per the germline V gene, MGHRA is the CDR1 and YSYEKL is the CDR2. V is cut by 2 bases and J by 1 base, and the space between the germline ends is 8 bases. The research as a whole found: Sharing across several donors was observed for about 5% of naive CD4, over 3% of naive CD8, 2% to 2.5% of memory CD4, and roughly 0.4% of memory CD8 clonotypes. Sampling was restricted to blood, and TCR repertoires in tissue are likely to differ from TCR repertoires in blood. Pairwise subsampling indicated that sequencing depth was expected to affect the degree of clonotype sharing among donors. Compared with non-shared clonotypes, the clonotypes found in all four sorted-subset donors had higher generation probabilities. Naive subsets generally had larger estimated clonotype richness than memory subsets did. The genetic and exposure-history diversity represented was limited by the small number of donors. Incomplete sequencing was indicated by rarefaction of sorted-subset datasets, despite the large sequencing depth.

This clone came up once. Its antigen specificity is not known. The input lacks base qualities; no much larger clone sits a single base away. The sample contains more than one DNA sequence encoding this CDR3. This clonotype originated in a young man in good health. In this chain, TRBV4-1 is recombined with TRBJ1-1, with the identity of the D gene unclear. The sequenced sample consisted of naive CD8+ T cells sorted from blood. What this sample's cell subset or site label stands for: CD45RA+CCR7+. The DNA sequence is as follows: TGCGCCAGCAGCCAACTGGAAGGGAACACTGAAGCTTTCTTT. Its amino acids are CASSQLEGNTEAFF.